Presented here are 6 T cell receptor beta chains from one specimen sequenced in a study of blood T cell repertoires in COVID-19. TCRdb's table, derived via immunoSEQ multiplex PCR, lists solely in-frame clones and lacks some. The sample carries 430,000 or so clones, 70% to 90% recorded once. Sequencing was performed on peripheral blood. The receptors here all came from a young man with COVID-19, enrolled during active disease.

This chain connects TRBV13 to TRBJ2-1; maybe TRBD2 (5 bases). Germline V lookup: CDR1 PRHDT, CDR2 FYEKMQ (reference sequence). Trimming removed 1 base at V and 7 bases at J, with 17 bases between. There are 16 residues in the CDR3. This CDR3 is CASSLEASRRRNEQFF. Here the CDR3 DNA reads TGTGCCAGCAGCTTAGAAGCTAGCCGGAGAAGGAATGAGCAGTTCTTC.

The chain uses TRBV2 and TRBJ2-2, with 7 nucleotides matching TRBD1. Trimming cost V 5 bases and J 1 base; bases outside gene matches: 4. CDR3 length equals 15 residues. Germline CDR1 and CDR2: SNHLY and FYNNEI. The CDR3 nucleotides are TGTGCCAGCAGTCTACGGGACAGGAACACCGGGGAGCTGTTTTTT. As protein: CASSLRDRNTGELFF. Full variable domain (rest looked up from reference TRBV2 and TRBJ2-2): EPEVTQTPSHQVTQMGQEVILRCVPISNHLYFYWYRQILGQKVEFLVSFYNNEISEKSEIFDDQFSVERPDGSNFTLKIRSTKLEDSAMYFCASSLRDRNTGELFFGEGSRLTVL.

This chain joins TRBV6-2 or TRBV6-3 and TRBJ2-7; 9 nucleotides agree with TRBD2. From germline, CDR1 is MNHEY and CDR2 SVGEGT. This CDR3 is 17 amino acids long. V lost 2 bases and J lost 0; bases outside the gene matches: 8. CDR3: CASSYKASGIFSYEQYF. The CDR3 DNA is TGTGCCAGCAGTTACAAAGCTAGCGGGATATTCTCCTACGAGCAGTACTTC.

With respect to this clone: Other nucleotide sequences in the sample specify the same CDR3. The chain combines TRBV24-1 with TRBJ2-3; the D gene is possibly TRBD2 (5 bases). The CDR3 runs to 14 residues. The germline V and J ends were trimmed by 4 bases and 4 bases, with 11 bases remaining between them. Looked up from germline, CDR1 is KGHDR and CDR2 is SFDVKD. The CDR3 is CATSDSGLPDTQYF. The CDR3 DNA reads TGTGCCACCAGTGACTCAGGACTCCCAGATACGCAGTATTTT.

This rearrangement joins TRBV7-8 to TRBJ2-5, with 11 bases aligning to TRBD2. CDR3 length equals 21 residues. Germline V gene sequence: CDR1 SGHVS, CDR2 FQNEAQ. Trimming took 1 base from V and 2 from J; bases not matched to a gene: 18. This chain's CDR3 is CASSLVPRRTSGWILQETQYF. The CDR3 DNA is TGTGCCAGCAGCTTAGTACCGCGGAGGACTAGCGGGTGGATCCTACAAGAGACCCAGTACTTC.

The gene calls are TRBV7-9 and TRBJ2-7, with a tentative D call TRBD1 (6 bases). The V end lost 0 bases, the J end lost 7 bases, and 10 bases lay between the germline ends. The CDR3 spans 13 residues. Germline assignment: CDR1 SEHNR and CDR2 FQNEAQ (reference sequence). CDR3 in amino acids: CASSLAGALEQYF. The CDR3 DNA follows: TGTGCCAGCAGCTTAGCGGGGGCGTTGGAGCAGTACTTC.